The 22 T cell receptor beta chains reported below all come from one sample, sequenced in a study of identical twins (dated by TCRdb to 2016 to 2017). Libraries were built with 5' RACE. Reads for this sample came from an Illumina HiSeq 2000. Clones were called with MiXCR by TCRdb after fastp trimmed the public reads at Q25, and only in-frame beta chains were retained. Each CDR3 protein gets just one entry, which takes the most common genes and DNA from the rows behind it. For this sample the table gives roughly 750,000 distinct CDR3 sequences, of which approximately 21% were detected only once. The ten largest clones capture 4% to 5.5% of the sample. This sample was shared with a second study, whose subject was T cells expressing NK-cell markers.

Sequencing was performed on PBMCs. The receptors were gathered from a woman under 30 in good health.

The J gene is TRBJ2-1, the V gene TRBV10-3; 8 bases map to TRBD1. J was trimmed by 8 bases and V by 3 bases; bases with no gene match: 3. There are 13 residues in the CDR3. Germline-derived CDR1 and CDR2 are ENHRY and SYGVKD. CDR3 protein: CAISDRGPDEQFF. CDR3 nucleotide sequence: TGTGCCATCAGTGACAGGGGGCCCGATGAGCAGTTCTTC.

This clonotype has just a few counts. V and J are TRBV12-3 or TRBV12-4 and TRBJ1-5; 7 bases line up with TRBD1. This CDR3 contains 16 residues. Germline trimming cut 7 bases from V and 5 bases from J; bases unmatched to any gene: 14. Here the CDR3 reads CASTIHLGGNDQPQHF. The CDR3 bases are TGTGCCAGCACCATCCATTTAGGGGGCAACGATCAGCCCCAGCATTTT.

On this clonotype itself: Sequence at one end of the junction differs from germline and may be a read error. This sequence joins TRBV7-7 and TRBJ1-1; D unresolved. The CDR3 spans 13 residues. Germline V lookup: CDR1 SSHAT, CDR2 FNYEAQ (reference sequence). The CDR3 protein is CASSLAEGQEAFF. CDR3 nucleotides: TGTGCTAGCAGCTTAGCGGAAGGGCAGGAAGCTTTCTTT.

This clonotype came up many times. The rearrangement joins TRBV15 to TRBJ2-5; maybe TRBD2 (5 bases). The CDR3 is 15 amino acids. With 0 bases removed from V and 5 bases from J, the gap between germline ends came to 13 bases. Germline values: CDR1 LNHNV, CDR2 YYDKDF (reference sequence). For the CDR3, the DNA is TGTGCCACCAGCAGAGATTCGGGCAGCGGTGAGACCCAGTACTTC. It encodes CATSRDSGSGETQYF.

This clonotype was counted at least ten times. The J gene is TRBJ2-5, the V gene TRBV4-2; tentative D call: TRBD2 (6 bases). The germline gives CDR1 LGHNA, CDR2 YNFKEQ. This CDR3 region has 13 residues. V lost 0 bases and J 5 bases, leaving 7 bases between the germline ends. Here the CDR3 reads CASSQEAGETQYF. The DNA for the CDR3 is TGTGCCAGCAGCCAAGAGGCGGGGGAGACCCAGTACTTC.

The V gene is TRBV6-1, the J gene TRBJ2-7; 8 nucleotides line up with TRBD2. This CDR3 region has 15 residues. Germline V gene data show CDR1 as MNHNS and CDR2 as SASEGT. The V and J ends lost 6 bases and 2 bases, in that order; junction bases with no gene match: 9. CDR3 loop: CASSSFGGGTYEQYF. The CDR3, as DNA: TGTGCCAGCAGCTCCTTCGGGGGGGGAACCTACGAGCAGTACTTC.

This clonotype was picked up a small number of times. This sequence joins TRBV20-1 and TRBJ1-4; the D is unclear. The V and J ends lost 4 bases and 8 bases respectively, with 11 bases between them. This CDR3 comprises 12 residues. Per the germline V gene, CDR1 is DFQATT and CDR2 is SNEGSKA (reference sequence). As DNA, the CDR3 is TGCAGTGCTACCATATTAGGAGAAAAACTGTTTTTT. This sequence encodes CSATILGEKLFF.

The rearrangement links TRBV7-9 to TRBJ2-1; 8 bases line up with TRBD2. Looked up from germline, CDR1 is SEHNR and CDR2 is FQNEAQ (reference sequence). The junction had 11 bases not matched to a gene; V was cut back by 2 bases and J by 5 bases. The length of the CDR3 is 17 residues. CDR3 in amino acids: CASSLPRGGSADNEQFF. CDR3 DNA: TGTGCCAGCAGCTTACCCCGGGGGGGTAGCGCCGACAATGAGCAGTTCTTC. Complete variable domain (other parts from reference TRBV7-9 and TRBJ2-1): DTGVSQNPRHKITKRGQNVTFRCDPISEHNRLYWYRQTLGQGPEFLTYFQNEAQLEKSRLLSDRFSAERPKGSFSTLEIQRTEQGDSAMYLCASSLPRGGSADNEQFFGPGTRLTVL.

This chain connects TRBV5-5 to TRBJ2-1, with TRBD1 as a possible D gene (5 bases). V lost 2 bases, J lost 1 base, and 10 bases lay in between. The CDR3 is 15 residues long. Looked up from germline, CDR1 is SGHKS and CDR2 is YYEKEE (reference sequence). For the CDR3, the DNA is TGTGCCAGCAGCTTCGCCCAGGGATCCTACAATGAGCAGTTCTTC. Protein sequence: CASSFAQGSYNEQFF.

The chain joins TRBV29-1 to TRBJ1-2; 8 positions match TRBD1. Germline trimming cut 6 bases from V and 7 bases from J; bases unmatched to any gene: 4. This CDR3 is built from 11 residues. Per germline, CDR1 SQVTM and CDR2 ANQGSEA. The DNA for the CDR3 is TGCAGCGTGGGAGGACAGGGTGGCTACACCTTC. Translated: CSVGGQGGYTF.

The V call is TRBV20-1, the J call TRBJ2-1, with D perhaps TRBD2 (5 bases). The CDR3 spans 15 residues. V was cut by 5 bases and J by 3 bases, with 17 bases left in between. From germline, CDR1 is DFQATT and CDR2 SNEGSKA (reference sequence). The CDR3 protein is CSAPDWQAIYNEQFF. Here the CDR3 DNA reads TGCAGTGCTCCGGACTGGCAGGCGATCTACAATGAGCAGTTCTTC.

There are a few counts of this clonotype. The chain recombines TRBV20-1 with TRBJ2-3, with 8 nucleotides matching TRBD2. CDR3 size: 15 residues. The germline V gene has CDR1 DFQATT and CDR2 SNEGSKA (reference sequence). J gave up 5 bases and V 0 bases, and 7 bases lay outside the gene matches. In DNA form, the CDR3 reads TGCAGTGCTAGAGATCGAAGCGGGAGTTTAGATACGCAGTATTTT. It yields the protein CSARDRSGSLDTQYF.

This clonotype was observed at least ten times. The CDR3 is CATSDSTDTQYF. The CDR3 DNA sequence: TGTGCCACCAGTGATTCCACAGATACGCAGTATTTT. The V call is TRBV24-1, the J call TRBJ2-3; D is ambiguous. V lost 2 bases and J lost 2, with 1 base in between. Germline CDR1 and CDR2: KGHDR and SFDVKD. This CDR3 is 12 amino acids long.

This chain uses TRBV4-3 with TRBJ2-2; 8 positions match TRBD2. Germline CDR1 reads LGHNA; CDR2 reads YSLEER. Unmatched junction bases numbered 8, after V lost 4 bases and J lost 1 base. CDR3 length equals 17 residues. The CDR3 sequence: CASSRNQAGENTGELFF. CDR3 sequence (DNA): TGCGCCAGCAGCCGGAACCAAGCGGGAGAGAACACCGGGGAGCTGTTTTTT.

The chain links TRBV4-2 to TRBJ2-1; D assignment may be TRBD1 or TRBD2 (7 bases each). The germline CDR1 and CDR2 sequences are LGHNA and YNFKEQ. The CDR3 covers 19 residues. V lost 4 bases, J lost 4 bases, and 26 bases lay in between. The CDR3 coding sequence is TGTGCCAGCAGCCCCCAGGGGGGGTCCTTTTCCAAGAGATACAATGAGCAGTTCTTC. The encoded protein is CASSPQGGSFSKRYNEQFF.

V gene TRBV7-6 combines with J gene TRBJ2-6, with D unresolved. The CDR3 is made up of 20 amino acids. Trimming cost V 1 base and J 2 bases, with 21 bases left between them. Looked up from germline, CDR1 is SGHVS and CDR2 is FNYEAQ. The chain's CDR3 is CASSLDIGRITFAGANVLTF. The CDR3 coding sequence is TGTGCCAGCAGCTTAGATATAGGCCGGATCACCTTCGCTGGGGCCAACGTCCTGACTTTC.

This clonotype was counted only a few times. The rearrangement uses TRBV5-6 and TRBJ2-1; 10 bases map to TRBD1. From germline, CDR1 is SGHDT and CDR2 YYEEEE. This CDR3 has 18 residues. The CDR3 DNA follows: TGTGCTGACGAAGGGACAGGGGCCTTCCAAAGCTCCTACAATGAGCAGTTCTTC. Its translation: CADEGTGAFQSSYNEQFF.

The J gene is TRBJ2-5, the V gene TRBV10-3; TRBD2 might be the D (6 bases). The CDR3 extends over 16 amino acids. Trimming cost V 6 bases and J 8 bases, with 25 bases left between them. Germline assignment: CDR1 ENHRY and CDR2 SYGVKD. CDR3 amino acids: CAISRISGVLQDTQYF. CDR3 in DNA: TGTGCCATCAGCAGAATTAGCGGCGTCCTCCAGGACACCCAGTACTTC.

The CDR3 DNA sequence: TGTGCCAGCAGGCCGGGCCTTGACGAGCAGTACTTC. This sequence encodes CASRPGLDEQYF. This chain uses TRBV12-3 or TRBV12-4 with TRBJ2-7, with D hard to call. CDR3 length equals 12 residues. V lost 6 bases and J 5 bases, leaving 11 bases between the germline ends.

This clonotype turned up a few times. The genes are TRBV7-9 and TRBJ2-3; maybe TRBD1 (6 bases). Germline values: CDR1 SEHNR, CDR2 FQNEAQ (reference sequence). There are 16 residues in the CDR3. The V gene lost 5 bases and the J gene lost 1 base, with 16 bases spanning the gap. The CDR3: CASSSALSGGTDTQYF. CDR3 sequence (DNA): TGTGCCAGCAGCAGCGCCCTATCAGGGGGCACAGATACGCAGTATTTT.

The rearrangement uses TRBV12-3 or TRBV12-4 and TRBJ1-1; 8 bases fit TRBD1. The CDR3 extends over 15 amino acids. Trimming cost V 11 bases and J 4 bases; bases outside gene matches: 15. The chain's CDR3 is CALDRPTGEVTEAFF. CDR3 bases: TGTGCCCTTGATCGTCCGACAGGGGAGGTCACTGAAGCTTTCTTT.

The chain is built from TRBV7-9 and TRBJ2-7, with unresolved D. The CDR3 totals 12 residues. CDR1 is SEHNR and CDR2 is FQNEAQ in the germline V gene (reference sequence). Trimming took off 6 bases at V and 7 bases at J, with 13 bases between the two ends. CDR3 amino acids: CASRFMSGEQYF. For the CDR3, the DNA is TGTGCCAGCAGATTCATGAGTGGTGAGCAGTACTTC.